This is a list of T cell receptor beta chains from one sample in a study of cytomegalovirus exposure and HLA in healthy donors. Produced via immunoSEQ multiplex PCR; TCRdb's table is partial and in-frame only. The data contain approximately 200,000 clones, more than 65% of them singletons. Sequencing input: PBMCs. Every receptor here comes from a girl aged 5-17 years in good health and CMV-seropositive. CDR3s include the opening cysteine and the closing phenylalanine or tryptophan. Fields, in order: V gene, clone size, J gene, D gene, CDR3 DNA, CDR3 protein. D genes are given only for firm matches. Some rows have no size entry. The others give once, few or many, or a class for an expanded clone.

V: TRBV27
size: .
J: TRBJ1-2
D: TRBD1
DNA: TGTGCCAGCAGTTTCCCGGGGGACAGAGGCTACACCTTC
CDR3: CASSFPGDRGYTF

V: TRBV7-2
size: few
J: TRBJ2-1
D: .
DNA: TGTGCCAGCAGCCCGGGGGGGGGACAGGGTGTGGGTGAGCAGTTCTTC
CDR3: CASSPGGGQGVGEQFF

V: TRBV7-2
size: .
J: TRBJ2-2
D: .
DNA: TGTGCCAGCAGCGGCACAGTAGGACTGGTCACCGGGGAGCTGTTTTTT
CDR3: CASSGTVGLVTGELFF

V: TRBV27
size: .
J: TRBJ2-2
D: .
DNA: TGTGCCAGCAGTACCCTCGGGTTCGCGAACACCGGGGAGCTGTTTTTT
CDR3: CASSTLGFANTGELFF

V: TRBV9
size: .
J: TRBJ2-1
D: TRBD2
DNA: TGTGCCAGCAGCCTCCAAACTAGCGGGGGGGCATACAATGAGCAGTTCTTC
CDR3: CASSLQTSGGAYNEQFF

V: TRBV9
size: .
J: TRBJ1-5
D: .
DNA: TGTGCCAGCAGCGTAGATCATAGCAATCAGCCCCAGCATTTT
CDR3: CASSVDHSNQPQHF

V: TRBV7-9
size: .
J: TRBJ2-1
D: .
DNA: TGTGCCAGCAGCTTAATTGGTCTAGCAGATGAGCAGTTCTTC
CDR3: CASSLIGLADEQFF

V: TRBV2
size: .
J: TRBJ1-6
D: .
DNA: TGTGCCAGCAGGGCGGACAGAAATTCACCCCTCCACTTT
CDR3: CASRADRNSPLHF

V: TRBV21-1
size: .
J: TRBJ2-1
D: .
DNA: TGTGCCAGCAGCAAGAGACAGGTAAGCTCCTACAATGAGCAGTTCTTC
CDR3: CASSKRQVSSYNEQFF

V: TRBV19
size: once
J: TRBJ1-6
D: .
DNA: TGTGCCAGTAGTATAGGAGGTTCACCCCTCCACTTT
CDR3: CASSIGGSPLHF

V: TRBV6-5
size: few
J: TRBJ2-3
D: .
DNA: TGTGCCACAAGGGGGGGCGCTAGCACAGATACGCAGTATTTT
CDR3: CATRGGASTDTQYF

V: TRBV6-1
size: once
J: TRBJ2-7
D: .
DNA: TGTGCCAGCAGTGATCGGCAGGCGTACGAGCAGTACTTC
CDR3: CASSDRQAYEQYF

V: TRBV6-5
size: .
J: TRBJ1-1
D: .
DNA: TGTGCCAGTACAGGGCGGGTGGGCACTGAAGCTTTCTTT
CDR3: CASTGRVGTEAFF

V: TRBV6-1
size: .
J: TRBJ2-2
D: TRBD1
DNA: TGTGCCAGCAGCCGACAGGGGGGGCGGTCCGGGGAGCTGTTTTTT
CDR3: CASSRQGGRSGELFF

V: TRBV6-5
size: few
J: TRBJ2-7
D: TRBD1
DNA: TGTGCCAGCAGTGGGACAGGGGGCGAGATCGACGAGCAGTACTTC
CDR3: CASSGTGGEIDEQYF

V: TRBV7-8
size: few
J: TRBJ1-1
D: .
DNA: TGTGCCAGCAGCCGCCGCGGGGGTGAAGCTTTCTTT
CDR3: CASSRRGGEAFF

V: TRBV5-8
size: .
J: TRBJ2-7
D: TRBD1
DNA: TGTGCCAGCAGCTTACAGGACAGGGGTTCCGAGCAGTACTTC
CDR3: CASSLQDRGSEQYF

V: TRBV9
size: .
J: TRBJ2-3
D: TRBD2
DNA: TGTGCCAGCAGCACAACTAGCGGGGGGGCAGATACGCAGTATTTT
CDR3: CASSTTSGGADTQYF

V: TRBV5-1
size: .
J: TRBJ1-2
D: .
DNA: TGCGCCAGCAGCTTGGAGGGGGATGGCTACACCTTC
CDR3: CASSLEGDGYTF

V: TRBV25-1
size: .
J: TRBJ1-1
D: .
DNA: TGTGCCAGCAGTGGCCCCGGGAACACTGAAGCTTTCTTT
CDR3: CASSGPGNTEAFF

V: TRBV7-9
size: once
J: TRBJ2-7
D: TRBD1
DNA: TGTGCCAGCAGTTTCCGACAGGGCGGTAACGAGCAGTACTTC
CDR3: CASSFRQGGNEQYF

V: TRBV19
size: .
J: TRBJ2-7
D: TRBD1
DNA: TGTGCCAGTAGTATCGGACAGGGGCGCGACGAGCAGTACTTC
CDR3: CASSIGQGRDEQYF

V: TRBV7-2
size: .
J: TRBJ2-5
D: .
DNA: TGTGCCAGCAGCTGGGCGGGGTCTAAGGGAGAGACCCAGTACTTC
CDR3: CASSWAGSKGETQYF

V: TRBV25-1
size: .
J: TRBJ2-3
D: .
DNA: TGTGCCAGCAGTGAATTGACGGCGGCACGGTCGGATACGCAGTATTTT
CDR3: CASSELTAARSDTQYF

V: TRBV6-6
size: .
J: TRBJ2-7
D: TRBD1
DNA: TGTGCCAGCACCCAGACAGGGCGCGACTACGAGCAGTACTTC
CDR3: CASTQTGRDYEQYF

V: TRBV4-1
size: .
J: TRBJ2-2
D: .
DNA: TGCGCCAGCAGCGTCTATGATGGGGCGGACGGGGAGCTGTTTTTT
CDR3: CASSVYDGADGELFF

V: TRBV4-3
size: .
J: TRBJ2-4
D: TRBD1
DNA: TGCGCCAGCAGCCAGGGGGACAGGTCATCGCCACGAGCCAAAAACATTCAGTACTTC
CDR3: CASSQGDRSSPRAKNIQYF

V: TRBV6-1
size: once
J: TRBJ2-7
D: .
DNA: TGTGCCAGCGTCCTGGACAGCCCCTACGAGCAGTACTTC
CDR3: CASVLDSPYEQYF

V: TRBV10-3
size: few
J: TRBJ1-1
D: .
DNA: TGTGCCATTGGCCCGAACACTGAAGCTTTCTTT
CDR3: CAIGPNTEAFF

V: TRBV11-3
size: .
J: TRBJ2-7
D: TRBD1
DNA: TGTGCCAGCAGCCCTAGTAACTTATCCGGGACAGGGGGTTACGAGCAGTACTTC
CDR3: CASSPSNLSGTGGYEQYF

V: TRBV19
size: .
J: TRBJ1-1
D: TRBD1
DNA: TGTGCCAGTAGAACCGGGACAGCCTATCGGGGAGCTTTCTTT
CDR3: CASRTGTAYRGAFF

V: TRBV5-1
size: few
J: TRBJ2-3
D: .
DNA: TGCGCCAGCAGCTTGGGAGACAGTAGTACGCAGTATTTT
CDR3: CASSLGDSSTQYF

V: TRBV29-1
size: .
J: TRBJ1-6
D: .
DNA: TGCAGCGTTCTTGACGGGACATCCCTCCACTTT
CDR3: CSVLDGTSLHF

V: TRBV5-6
size: .
J: TRBJ2-7
D: .
DNA: TGTGCCAGCAGCTTGGTGGTAGCGGATAGCTCCTACGAGCAGTACTTC
CDR3: CASSLVVADSSYEQYF

V: TRBV6-5
size: .
J: TRBJ1-1
D: .
DNA: TGTGCCAGCAGTTACTCGGCAGGCAACACTGAAGCTTTCTTT
CDR3: CASSYSAGNTEAFF

V: TRBV6-6
size: .
J: TRBJ2-7
D: TRBD2
DNA: TGTGCCAGCAGCATAGCGGGGGCCTCCTGCGAGCAGTACTTC
CDR3: CASSIAGASCEQYF

V: TRBV12-5
size: .
J: TRBJ1-2
D: .
DNA: TGTGCTAGTGGTTTGGCCCAACTAAGTAGCTACACCTTC
CDR3: CASGLAQLSSYTF

V: TRBV7-9
size: .
J: TRBJ2-5
D: TRBD2
DNA: TGTGCCAGCAGCTCCCCGGGGGGGGAGACCCAGTACTTC
CDR3: CASSSPGGETQYF

V: TRBV7-9
size: few
J: TRBJ2-7
D: .
DNA: TGTGCCAGCAGCTTATCCGGACATACCTACGAGCAGTACTTC
CDR3: CASSLSGHTYEQYF

V: TRBV6-5
size: .
J: TRBJ1-1
D: .
DNA: TGTGCCAGCAGTTCACAGAGACAAGTAGAAGCTTTCTTT
CDR3: CASSSQRQVEAFF

V: TRBV10-1
size: .
J: TRBJ2-7
D: .
DNA: TGCGCCAGCAGTGAGTCCGGGACAACCTACGAGCAGTACTTC
CDR3: CASSESGTTYEQYF

V: TRBV2
size: once
J: TRBJ1-5
D: .
DNA: TGTGCCAGCAGTGGGACAGTCAATCAGCCCCAGCATTTT
CDR3: CASSGTVNQPQHF

V: TRBV7-9
size: .
J: TRBJ1-2
D: .
DNA: TGTGCCAGCAGCTTATCCGCTAACTATGGCTACACCTTC
CDR3: CASSLSANYGYTF

V: TRBV5-6
size: .
J: TRBJ1-3
D: .
DNA: TGTGCCAGCAGCTCCCTAATGGGGTTGGGGCCTTCTGGAAACACCATATATTTT
CDR3: CASSSLMGLGPSGNTIYF

V: TRBV6-5
size: once
J: TRBJ1-6
D: TRBD1
DNA: TGTGCCAGCAGTTACTCGGACAGGTTAGGTTCACCCCTCCACTTT
CDR3: CASSYSDRLGSPLHF

V: TRBV6-5
size: .
J: TRBJ1-1
D: TRBD1
DNA: TGTGCCAGCAGCCAACTAAGGACAGGGAACACTGAAGCTTTCTTT
CDR3: CASSQLRTGNTEAFF

V: TRBV4-1
size: .
J: TRBJ2-5
D: TRBD2
DNA: TGCGCCAGCAGCCCGACTAGCGGGTATAAGCAAGAGACCCAGTACTTC
CDR3: CASSPTSGYKQETQYF

V: TRBV2
size: once
J: TRBJ2-7
D: .
DNA: TGTGCCAGCAGCCCTATAACACAGAGCGAGCAGTACTTC
CDR3: CASSPITQSEQYF